A selection of T cell receptor beta chains follows, all from one sample in a study of blood T cell repertoires in COVID-19. Sequenced by immunoSEQ multiplex PCR; TCRdb stores in-frame clones only, minus some. Of about 220,000 clones in the sample, approximately 85% were seen once. The source material was peripheral blood. The origin of the receptors is a man over 45 who had recovered from COVID-19. Each CDR3 is given with its conserved first and last residue. D genes are given only for firm matches. Size tells how often a clone was seen (once, few, many) or the class of an expanded clone, and some rows leave it out.

>.|TRBV28|TRBJ2-3|.
CASSLPPGTQYF
TGTGCCAGCAGTTTACCACCGGGTACGCAGTATTTT
>.|TRBV27|TRBJ2-7|.
CASRGQSYEQYF
TGTGCCAGCAGAGGACAGTCCTACGAGCAGTACTTC
>.|TRBV3-1/TRBV3-2|TRBJ1-4|.
CASSQGVTNEKLFF
TGTGCCAGCAGTCAGGGTGTAACTAATGAAAAACTGTTTTTT
>.|TRBV9|TRBJ2-1|.
CASNNNGAYNEQFF
TGTGCCAGCAATAATAACGGGGCCTACAATGAGCAGTTCTTC
>.|TRBV2|TRBJ2-1|TRBD2
CASSTAGRLAEGGYNEQFF
TGTGCCAGCAGTACGGCCGGAAGACTAGCGGAAGGGGGGTACAATGAGCAGTTCTTC
>.|TRBV7-2|TRBJ2-1|TRBD2
CASSFRAGVGNEQFF
TGTGCCAGCAGCTTCAGGGCGGGAGTCGGGAATGAGCAGTTCTTC
>.|TRBV6-5|TRBJ1-1|.
CASTRTGLNTEAFF
TGTGCCAGCACTCGAACAGGATTGAACACTGAAGCTTTCTTT
>.|TRBV7-2|TRBJ1-2|.
CASSPLFRGPYGYTF
TGTGCCAGCAGCCCTCTTTTCCGAGGTCCCTATGGCTACACCTTC
>.|TRBV19|TRBJ2-1|.
CASSQTGSNEQFF
TGTGCCAGTAGCCAGACAGGTAGTAATGAGCAGTTCTTC
>.|TRBV25-1|TRBJ1-5|.
CASSDTGGDNQPQHF
TGTGCCAGCAGTGATACGGGGGGCGACAATCAGCCCCAGCATTTT
>.|TRBV10-2|TRBJ1-2|.
CASTRGADYGYTF
TGCGCCAGCACCCGGGGGGCCGACTATGGCTACACCTTC
>.|TRBV15|TRBJ1-4|.
CATSTQMGGNEKLFF
TGTGCCACCAGCACCCAGATGGGCGGGAATGAAAAACTGTTTTTT
>.|TRBV11-2|TRBJ2-7|TRBD2
CASSPLTLAVYEQYF
TGTGCCAGCAGCCCTCTAACACTAGCGGTCTACGAGCAGTACTTC
>.|TRBV19|TRBJ2-7|.
CASSIALRAYEQYF
TGTGCCAGTAGTATAGCTCTCAGGGCCTACGAGCAGTACTTC
>.|TRBV28|TRBJ2-7|TRBD1
CASRMDRDLYEQYF
TGTGCCAGCAGAATGGACAGGGACCTTTACGAGCAGTACTTC
>.|TRBV7-9|TRBJ2-2|.
CASSLLSGASPAAGELFF
TGTGCCAGCAGCTTACTGAGCGGAGCTTCCCCTGCGGCCGGGGAGCTGTTTTTT
>.|TRBV4-1|TRBJ2-7|TRBD2
CASSQDHRTSRSVHEQYF
TGCGCCAGCAGCCAAGATCATAGGACTAGCAGATCAGTCCACGAGCAGTACTTC
>.|TRBV18|TRBJ1-1|.
CASSPKLGAGTEAFF
TGTGCCAGCTCACCCAAGTTGGGGGCAGGCACTGAAGCTTTCTTT
>.|TRBV7-2|TRBJ2-1|TRBD1
CASSPRGRDEQFF
TGTGCCAGCAGCCCCAGGGGGCGGGACGAGCAGTTCTTC
>.|TRBV7-9|TRBJ2-2|.
CASSLAQTATGELFF
TGTGCCAGCAGCTTAGCGCAGACTGCCACCGGGGAGCTGTTTTTT
>.|TRBV29-1|TRBJ2-1|.
CSVGLAGSTPNEQFF
TGCAGCGTTGGTTTGGCGGGAAGTACACCGAATGAGCAGTTCTTC
>.|TRBV18|TRBJ2-7|.
CASSPLGAGLNYEQYF
TGTGCCAGCTCACCACTAGGGGCAGGGCTGAACTACGAGCAGTACTTC
>.|TRBV4-1|TRBJ2-3|.
CASSQLSGLQYF
TGCGCCAGCAGCCAGCTAAGCGGGTTGCAGTATTTT
>.|TRBV6-6|TRBJ2-5|.
CASRASYGGETQYF
TGTGCCAGCAGGGCCTCGTATGGTGGTGAGACCCAGTACTTC
>.|TRBV9|TRBJ1-1|.
CASSVEGVTEAFF
TGTGCCAGCAGCGTAGAAGGGGTTACTGAAGCTTTCTTT
>.|TRBV9|TRBJ1-2|TRBD1
CASSPGQGGYGYTF
TGTGCCAGCAGCCCGGGACAGGGGGGCTATGGCTACACCTTC
>.|TRBV6-1|TRBJ1-4|TRBD1
CASSEADRVSGKLFF
TGTGCCAGCAGTGAAGCGGACAGGGTTTCCGGAAAACTGTTTTTT
>once|TRBV6-5|TRBJ2-7|.
CASRQGGSYEQYF
TGTGCCAGCAGGCAGGGAGGCTCTTACGAGCAGTACTTC
>.|TRBV28|TRBJ1-3|.
CASSLVQAIHRNTIYF
TGTGCCAGCAGTTTGGTGCAGGCGATACATAGAAACACCATATATTTT
>.|TRBV30|TRBJ1-5|.
CAWAPRREHNQPQHF
TGTGCCTGGGCCCCCAGACGGGAACACAATCAGCCCCAGCATTTT
>.|TRBV18|TRBJ1-4|.
CASSPEHVNEKLFF
TGTGCCAGCTCACCAGAACATGTTAATGAAAAACTGTTTTTT
>few|TRBV11-2|TRBJ2-7|TRBD1
CASSLGQRSYEQYF
TGTGCCAGCAGCCTGGGACAGCGCTCCTACGAGCAGTACTTC
>.|TRBV6-4|TRBJ1-4|.
CASSEPGGEKLFF
TGTGCCAGCAGTGAACCCGGGGGTGAAAAACTGTTTTTT
>once|TRBV3-1/TRBV3-2|TRBJ2-7|TRBD2
CASSLAGGSEQYF
TGTGCCAGCAGTCTAGCGGGAGGTAGCGAGCAGTACTTC
>.|TRBV29-1|TRBJ2-1|TRBD2
CSGLAGSYNEQFF
TGCAGCGGATTAGCGGGATCCTACAATGAGCAGTTCTTC
>.|TRBV19|TRBJ2-2|.
CASSFLPGNTGELFF
TGTGCCAGTAGCTTCCTACCGGGGAACACCGGGGAGCTGTTTTTT
>few|TRBV29-1|TRBJ2-7|.
CSAGDSEQYF
TGCAGCGCCGGGGATTCCGAGCAGTACTTC
>.|TRBV3-1/TRBV3-2|TRBJ2-1|TRBD2
CASSQPGLAKSNEQFF
TGTGCCAGCAGCCAGCCGGGACTAGCGAAATCCAATGAGCAGTTCTTC
>.|TRBV7-8|TRBJ2-7|.
CASSLEGQFYEQYF
TGTGCCAGCAGCTTAGAGGGGCAGTTCTACGAGCAGTACTTC
>.|TRBV7-9|TRBJ2-2|TRBD2
CASSLALAGGTGELFF
TGTGCCAGCAGCTTAGCGCTAGCGGGAGGGACCGGGGAGCTGTTTTTT
>.|TRBV6-5|TRBJ1-3|.
CASSLSGNPSGNTIYF
TGTGCCAGCAGTTTATCGGGAAACCCCTCTGGAAACACCATATATTTT